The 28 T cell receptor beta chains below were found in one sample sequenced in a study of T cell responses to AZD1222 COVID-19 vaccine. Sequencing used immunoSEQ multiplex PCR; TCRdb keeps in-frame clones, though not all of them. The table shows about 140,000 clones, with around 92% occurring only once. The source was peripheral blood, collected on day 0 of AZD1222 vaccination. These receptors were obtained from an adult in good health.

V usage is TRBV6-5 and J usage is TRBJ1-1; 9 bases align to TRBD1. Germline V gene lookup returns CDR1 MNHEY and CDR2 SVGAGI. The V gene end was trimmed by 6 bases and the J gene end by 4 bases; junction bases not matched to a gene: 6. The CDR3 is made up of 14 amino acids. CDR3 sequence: CASSNTGGLTEAFF. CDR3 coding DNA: TGTGCCAGCAGCAACACAGGGGGCCTCACTGAAGCTTTCTTT.

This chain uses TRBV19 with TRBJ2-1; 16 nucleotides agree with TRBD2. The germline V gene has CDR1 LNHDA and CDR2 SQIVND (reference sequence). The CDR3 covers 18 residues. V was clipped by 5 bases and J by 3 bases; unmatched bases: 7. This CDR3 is CASSPGTSGGAGYNEQFF. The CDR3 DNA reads TGTGCCAGTAGTCCGGGGACTAGCGGGGGGGCTGGCTACAATGAGCAGTTCTTC.

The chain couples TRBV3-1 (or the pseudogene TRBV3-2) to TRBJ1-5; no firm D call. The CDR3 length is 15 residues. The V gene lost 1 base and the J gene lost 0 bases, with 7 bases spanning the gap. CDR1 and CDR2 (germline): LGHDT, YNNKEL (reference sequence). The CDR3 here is CASSQGVVSNQPQHF. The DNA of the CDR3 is TGTGCCAGCAGCCAAGGCGTTGTTAGCAATCAGCCCCAGCATTTT.

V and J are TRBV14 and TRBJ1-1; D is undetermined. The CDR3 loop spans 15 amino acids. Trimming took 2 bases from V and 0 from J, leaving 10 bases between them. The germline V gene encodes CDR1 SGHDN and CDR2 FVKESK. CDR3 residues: CASSQYQDLNTEAFF. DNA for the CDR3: TGTGCCAGCAGCCAATACCAGGACTTGAACACTGAAGCTTTCTTT.

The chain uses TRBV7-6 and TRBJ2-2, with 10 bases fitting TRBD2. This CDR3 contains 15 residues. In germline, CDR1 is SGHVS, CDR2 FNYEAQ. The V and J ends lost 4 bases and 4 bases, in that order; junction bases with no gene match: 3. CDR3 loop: CASSSERGGTGELFF. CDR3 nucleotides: TGTGCCAGCAGCTCGGAGCGGGGGGGCACCGGGGAGCTGTTTTTT.

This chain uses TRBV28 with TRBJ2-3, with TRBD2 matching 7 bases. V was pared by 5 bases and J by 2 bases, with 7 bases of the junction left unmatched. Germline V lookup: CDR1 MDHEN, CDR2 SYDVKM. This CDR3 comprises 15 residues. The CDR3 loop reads CASSLDGRDTDTQYF. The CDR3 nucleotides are TGTGCCAGCAGTCTAGATGGGAGGGACACAGATACGCAGTATTTT.

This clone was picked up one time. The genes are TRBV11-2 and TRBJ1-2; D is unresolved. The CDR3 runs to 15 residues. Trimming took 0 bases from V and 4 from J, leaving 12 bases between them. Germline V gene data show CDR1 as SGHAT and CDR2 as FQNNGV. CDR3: CASSLDVWPAYGYTF. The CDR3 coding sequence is TGTGCCAGCAGCTTAGATGTTTGGCCCGCCTATGGCTACACCTTC.

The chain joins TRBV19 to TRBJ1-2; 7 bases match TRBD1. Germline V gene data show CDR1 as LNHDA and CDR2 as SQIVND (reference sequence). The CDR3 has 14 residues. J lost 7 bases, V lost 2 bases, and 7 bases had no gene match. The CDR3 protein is CASSITGVTVGYTF. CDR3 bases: TGTGCCAGTAGTATAACAGGGGTAACGGTTGGCTACACCTTC.

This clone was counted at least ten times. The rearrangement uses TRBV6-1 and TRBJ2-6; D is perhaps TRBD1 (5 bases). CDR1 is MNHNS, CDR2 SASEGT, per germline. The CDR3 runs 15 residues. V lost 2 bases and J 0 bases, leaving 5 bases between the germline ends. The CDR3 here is CASSEQGSGANVLTF. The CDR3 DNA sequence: TGTGCCAGCAGTGAACAGGGCTCTGGGGCCAACGTCCTGACTTTC.

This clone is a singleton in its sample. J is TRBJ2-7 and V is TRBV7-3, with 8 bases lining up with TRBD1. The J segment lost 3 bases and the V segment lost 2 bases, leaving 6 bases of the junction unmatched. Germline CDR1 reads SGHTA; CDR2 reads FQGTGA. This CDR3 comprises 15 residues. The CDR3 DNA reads TGTGCCAGCAGCTTAGGGGACAGGAGTAGCTACGAGCAGTACTTC. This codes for CASSLGDRSSYEQYF.

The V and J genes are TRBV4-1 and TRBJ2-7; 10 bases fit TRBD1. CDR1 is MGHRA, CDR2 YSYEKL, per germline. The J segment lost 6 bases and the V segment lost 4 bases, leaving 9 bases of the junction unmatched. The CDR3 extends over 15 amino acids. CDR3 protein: CASSRLTGTGAEQYF. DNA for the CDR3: TGCGCCAGCAGCCGCTTAACCGGGACAGGGGCCGAGCAGTACTTC.

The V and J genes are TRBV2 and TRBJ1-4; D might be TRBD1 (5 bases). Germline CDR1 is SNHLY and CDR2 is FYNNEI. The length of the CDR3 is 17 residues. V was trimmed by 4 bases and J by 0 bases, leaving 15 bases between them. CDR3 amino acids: CASSVLGTGATNEKLFF. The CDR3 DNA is TGTGCCAGCAGTGTTCTGGGTACAGGTGCAACTAATGAAAAACTGTTTTTT.

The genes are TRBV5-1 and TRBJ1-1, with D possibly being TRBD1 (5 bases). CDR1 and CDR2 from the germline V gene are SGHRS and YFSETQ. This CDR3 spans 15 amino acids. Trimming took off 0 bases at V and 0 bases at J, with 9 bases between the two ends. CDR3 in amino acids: CASSLAQDMNTEAFF. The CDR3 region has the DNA TGCGCCAGCAGCTTGGCACAGGACATGAACACTGAAGCTTTCTTT. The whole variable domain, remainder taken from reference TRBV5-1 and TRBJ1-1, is KAGVTQTPRYLIKTRGQQVTLSCSPISGHRSVSWYQQTPGQGLQFLFEYFSETQRNKGNFPGRFSGRQFSNSRSEMNVSTLELGDSALYLCASSLAQDMNTEAFFGQGTRLTVV.

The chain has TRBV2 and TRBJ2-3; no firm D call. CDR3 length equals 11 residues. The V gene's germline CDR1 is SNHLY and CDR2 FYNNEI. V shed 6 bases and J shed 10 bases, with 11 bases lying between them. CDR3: CASSPEVSQYF. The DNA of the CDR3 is TGTGCCAGCAGCCCCGAGGTTTCGCAGTATTTT.

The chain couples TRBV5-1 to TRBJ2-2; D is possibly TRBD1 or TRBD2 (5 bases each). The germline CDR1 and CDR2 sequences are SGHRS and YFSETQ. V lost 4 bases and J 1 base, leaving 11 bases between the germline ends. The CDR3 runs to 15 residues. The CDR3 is CASSGTTVNTGELFF. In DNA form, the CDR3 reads TGCGCCAGCAGCGGGACGACGGTGAACACCGGGGAGCTGTTTTTT.

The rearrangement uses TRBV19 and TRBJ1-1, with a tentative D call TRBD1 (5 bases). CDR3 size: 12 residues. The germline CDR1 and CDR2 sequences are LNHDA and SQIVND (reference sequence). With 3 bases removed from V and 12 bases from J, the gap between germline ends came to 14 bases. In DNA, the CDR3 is TGTGCCAGTAGTATTCGGAAACGGGGACCTTTCTTT. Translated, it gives CASSIRKRGPFF.

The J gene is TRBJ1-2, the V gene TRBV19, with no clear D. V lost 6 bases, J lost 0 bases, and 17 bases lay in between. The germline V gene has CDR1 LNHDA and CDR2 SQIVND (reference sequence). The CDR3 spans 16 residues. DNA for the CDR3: TGTGCCAGTAGCTTGAGGTTTGCCATAGCTAACTATGGCTACACCTTC. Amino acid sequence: CASSLRFAIANYGYTF.

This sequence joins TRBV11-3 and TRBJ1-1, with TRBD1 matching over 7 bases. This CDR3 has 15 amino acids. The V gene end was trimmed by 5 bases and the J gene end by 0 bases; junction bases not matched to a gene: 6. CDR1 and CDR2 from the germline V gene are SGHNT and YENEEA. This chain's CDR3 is CASSPGQLMNTEAFF. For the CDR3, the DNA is TGTGCCAGCAGCCCGGGACAGCTCATGAACACTGAAGCTTTCTTT.

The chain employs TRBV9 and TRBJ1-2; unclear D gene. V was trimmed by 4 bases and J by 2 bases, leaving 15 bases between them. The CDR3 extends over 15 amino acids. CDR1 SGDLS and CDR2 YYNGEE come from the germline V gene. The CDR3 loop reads CASSPNTQGNYGYTF. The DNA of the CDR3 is TGTGCCAGCAGCCCCAATACCCAAGGAAACTATGGCTACACCTTC.

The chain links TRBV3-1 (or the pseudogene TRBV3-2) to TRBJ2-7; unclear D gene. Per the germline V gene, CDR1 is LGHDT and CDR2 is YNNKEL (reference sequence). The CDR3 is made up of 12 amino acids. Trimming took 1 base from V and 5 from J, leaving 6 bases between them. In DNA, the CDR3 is TGTGCCAGCAGCCAAGTTGCTCACGAGCAGTACTTC. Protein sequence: CASSQVAHEQYF.

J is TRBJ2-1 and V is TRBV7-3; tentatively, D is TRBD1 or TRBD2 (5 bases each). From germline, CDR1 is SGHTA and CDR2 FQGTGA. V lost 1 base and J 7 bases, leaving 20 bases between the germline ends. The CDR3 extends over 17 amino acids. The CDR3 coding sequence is TGTGCCAGCAGCTTAATGCCGGGGCAGGGAGAGAGGAATGAGCAGTTCTTC. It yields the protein CASSLMPGQGERNEQFF.

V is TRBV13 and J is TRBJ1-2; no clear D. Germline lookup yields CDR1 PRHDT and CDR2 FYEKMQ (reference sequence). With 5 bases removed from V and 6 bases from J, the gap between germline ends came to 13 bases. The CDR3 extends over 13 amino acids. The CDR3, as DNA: TGTGCCAGCAGCCGATCGGAATTAGATGGCTACACCTTC. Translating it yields CASSRSELDGYTF.

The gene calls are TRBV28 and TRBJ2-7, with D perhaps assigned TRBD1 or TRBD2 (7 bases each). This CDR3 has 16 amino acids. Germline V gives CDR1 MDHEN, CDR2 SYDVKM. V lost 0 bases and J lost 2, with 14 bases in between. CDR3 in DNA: TGTGCCAGCAGTTTATGGGGGGGGGACAGCACCTACGAGCAGTACTTC. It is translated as CASSLWGGDSTYEQYF.

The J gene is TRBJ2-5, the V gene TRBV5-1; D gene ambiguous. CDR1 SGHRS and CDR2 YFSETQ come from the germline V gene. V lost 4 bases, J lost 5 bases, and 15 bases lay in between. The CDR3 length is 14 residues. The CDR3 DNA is TGCGCCAGCAGCCACGGTGAGATTGGGGAGACCCAGTACTTC. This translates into CASSHGEIGETQYF.

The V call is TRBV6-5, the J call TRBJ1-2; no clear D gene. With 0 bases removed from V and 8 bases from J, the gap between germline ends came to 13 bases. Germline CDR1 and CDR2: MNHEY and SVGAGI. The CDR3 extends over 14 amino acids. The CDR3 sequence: CASSYSTQLGGYTF. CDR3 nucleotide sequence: TGTGCCAGCAGTTACTCGACACAGCTGGGAGGCTACACCTTC.

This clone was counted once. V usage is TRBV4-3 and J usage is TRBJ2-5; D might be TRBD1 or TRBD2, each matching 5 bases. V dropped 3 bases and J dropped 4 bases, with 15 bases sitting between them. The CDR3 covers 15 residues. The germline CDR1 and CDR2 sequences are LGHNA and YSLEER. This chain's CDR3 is CASSQGPTARETQYF. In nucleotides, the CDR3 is TGCGCCAGCAGCCAGGGACCTACTGCCCGAGAGACCCAGTACTTC.

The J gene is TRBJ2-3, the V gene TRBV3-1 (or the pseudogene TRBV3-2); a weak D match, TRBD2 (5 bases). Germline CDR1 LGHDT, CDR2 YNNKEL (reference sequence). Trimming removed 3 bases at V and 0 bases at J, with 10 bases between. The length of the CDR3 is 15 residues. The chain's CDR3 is CASSHDSVSTDTQYF. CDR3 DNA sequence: TGTGCCAGCAGCCACGATAGCGTGAGCACAGATACGCAGTATTTT.

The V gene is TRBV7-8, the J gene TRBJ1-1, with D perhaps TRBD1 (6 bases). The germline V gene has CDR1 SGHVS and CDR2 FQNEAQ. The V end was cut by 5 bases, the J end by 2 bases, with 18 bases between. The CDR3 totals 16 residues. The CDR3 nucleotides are TGTGCCAGCAGCATCCACAGGGTACGGCCTAACACTGAAGCTTTCTTT. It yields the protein CASSIHRVRPNTEAFF.